These 25 T cell receptor beta chains came from one sample sequenced in a study of identifying expanded T cells in peripheral blood. Sequenced by immunoSEQ multiplex PCR; TCRdb stores in-frame clones only, minus some. The data contain about 110,000 clones, around 89% of them singletons. Source material: blood. These receptors came from a person aged 18 to 70 in good health.

This clone came up once. The rearrangement joins TRBV10-3 to TRBJ2-2, with D possibly being TRBD2 (6 bases). The length of the CDR3 is 14 residues. Germline V CDR1 and CDR2: ENHRY, SYGVKD. With 6 bases removed from V and 11 bases from J, the gap between germline ends came to 19 bases. CDR3 residues: CAIRAAREPGELFF. The DNA of the CDR3 is TGTGCCATCAGGGCGGCTCGGGAGCCGGGTGAGCTGTTTTTT.

The chain combines TRBV28 with TRBJ1-4; D is possibly TRBD1 (6 bases). The CDR3 runs to 13 residues. The ends were cut back, 7 bases at V and 12 bases at J, with 18 bases in the middle. In germline, CDR1 is MDHEN, CDR2 SYDVKM. The CDR3 protein is CASIRGGERELFF. DNA of the CDR3: TGTGCCAGCATAAGGGGGGGCGAAAGGGAACTGTTTTTT.

The chain is built from TRBV28 and TRBJ2-1; TRBD2 matches 8 bases. Germline lookup yields CDR1 MDHEN and CDR2 SYDVKM. Trimming removed 6 bases from V and 4 bases from J; junction bases left unmatched: 5. The CDR3 has 14 residues. The CDR3 reads CASRGLEFYNEQFF. The CDR3 bases are TGTGCCAGCAGGGGACTAGAATTTTACAATGAGCAGTTCTTC. The full variable domain, in which reference TRBV28 and TRBJ2-1 provide the parts outside the CDR3, is DVKVTQSSRYLVKRTGEKVFLECVQDMDHENMFWYRQDPGLGLRLIYFSYDVKMKEKGDIPEGYSVSREKKERFSLILESASTNQTSMYLCASRGLEFYNEQFFGPGTRLTVL.

The chain joins TRBV5-1 to TRBJ1-2, with a weak D call TRBD1 (5 bases). CDR3 length equals 15 residues. Germline V lookup: CDR1 SGHRS, CDR2 YFSETQ. Trimming pared 0 bases from V and 0 bases from J, leaving 9 bases between. The CDR3 DNA follows: TGCGCCAGCAGCTTGGGGGACGGATCTAACTATGGCTACACCTTC. Protein: CASSLGDGSNYGYTF. The variable domain in full, with the rest retrieved from reference TRBV5-1 and TRBJ1-2, is KAGVTQTPRYLIKTRGQQVTLSCSPISGHRSVSWYQQTPGQGLQFLFEYFSETQRNKGNFPGRFSGRQFSNSRSEMNVSTLELGDSALYLCASSLGDGSNYGYTFGSGTRLTVV.

The chain recombines TRBV9 with TRBJ2-5; D is possibly TRBD2 (5 bases). Trimming cost V 3 bases and J 5 bases, with 17 bases left between them. Per germline, CDR1 SGDLS and CDR2 YYNGEE. The CDR3 loop spans 15 amino acids. The CDR3 reads CASSANTRVWETQYF. CDR3 in DNA: TGTGCCAGCAGCGCCAATACTAGGGTTTGGGAGACCCAGTACTTC. The full variable domain, in which reference TRBV9 and TRBJ2-5 provide the parts outside the CDR3, is DSGVTQTPKHLITATGQRVTLRCSPRSGDLSVYWYQQSLDQGLQFLIQYYNGEERAKGNILERFSAQQFPDLHSELNLSSLELGDSALYFCASSANTRVWETQYFGPGTRLLVL.

The genes are TRBV19 and TRBJ1-2; TRBD1 aligns across 7 bases. This CDR3 contains 13 residues. Trimming removed 5 bases from V and 3 bases from J; junction bases left unmatched: 3. Per the germline V gene, CDR1 is LNHDA and CDR2 is SQIVND (reference sequence). The CDR3: CASSEGQDYGYTF. CDR3 nucleotide sequence: TGTGCCAGTAGTGAAGGACAGGACTATGGCTACACCTTC.

The chain carries TRBV4-1 and TRBJ2-3, with D perhaps TRBD2 (5 bases). CDR1 is MGHRA, CDR2 YSYEKL, per germline. This CDR3 has 15 residues. The V end was cut by 1 base, the J end by 1 base, with 9 bases between. This CDR3 is CASSQVGVGTDTQYF. The CDR3 DNA follows: TGCGCCAGCAGCCAAGTGGGAGTTGGCACAGATACGCAGTATTTT.

The rearrangement uses TRBV19 and TRBJ2-1, with 15 positions matching TRBD2. Germline CDR1 LNHDA, CDR2 SQIVND (reference sequence). V lost 5 bases and J lost 9; bases outside the gene matches: 5. This CDR3 has 15 residues. CDR3 nucleotides: TGTGCCAGTAGTCATGGACTAGCGGGAGGGGTTGAGCAGTTCTTC. Translating gives CASSHGLAGGVEQFF.

This chain joins TRBV15 and TRBJ1-2, with 8 bases identical to TRBD1. Germline trimming cut 0 bases from V and 2 bases from J; bases unmatched to any gene: 5. Germline assignment: CDR1 LNHNV and CDR2 YYDKDF (reference sequence). CDR3 length equals 16 residues. CDR3 amino acids: CATSRDRGRWNYGYTF. In nucleotides, the CDR3 is TGTGCCACCAGCAGAGACAGGGGGCGGTGGAACTATGGCTACACCTTC.

The CDR3 reads CASSGSSGSNGDTQYF. The CDR3 nucleotides read TGCGCCAGCAGTGGTAGTAGCGGGAGTAATGGAGATACGCAGTATTTT. V and J are TRBV10-1 and TRBJ2-3, with 9 positions matching TRBD2. V dropped 4 bases and J dropped 5; count of bases not matched to a gene: 10. CDR1 is WNHNN and CDR2 is SYGVQD in the germline V gene (reference sequence). This CDR3 spans 16 amino acids.

The chain employs TRBV7-2 and TRBJ2-7, with a tentative D call TRBD1 (5 bases). V lost 2 bases and J 5 bases, leaving 7 bases between the germline ends. There are 12 residues in the CDR3. CDR1 SGHTA and CDR2 FQGNSA come from the germline V gene. Here the CDR3 DNA reads TGTGCCAGCAGCTTATGGGGCCACGAGCAGTACTTC. Its protein is CASSLWGHEQYF.

V gene TRBV14 combines with J gene TRBJ2-3; D is perhaps TRBD1 (6 bases). V lost 1 base to trimming and J lost 5 bases, with 13 bases between them. The germline gives CDR1 SGHDN, CDR2 FVKESK. The CDR3 contains 15 residues. CDR3 bases: TGTGCCAGCAGCCAAGGGACAGCTGACAGAGATACGCAGTATTTT. This encodes CASSQGTADRDTQYF.

The CDR3 bases are TGTGCCACCAGCAGATACCCTAGCGCCGCCTCCTACGAGCAGTACTTC. The encoded protein is CATSRYPSAASYEQYF. The chain carries TRBV15 and TRBJ2-7; tentative D call: TRBD2 (6 bases). This CDR3 has 16 residues. V was trimmed by 2 bases and J by 0 bases, leaving 14 bases between them. CDR1 and CDR2 from the germline V gene are LNHNV and YYDKDF (reference sequence).

About this clone itself: At one of its ends the junction is not consistent with the germline gene, which may arise from a read error. The J gene is TRBJ1-4, the V gene TRBV4-3, with D uncertain. CDR3 size: 15 residues. CDR1 and CDR2 from the germline V gene are LGHNA and YSLEER. CDR3 coding DNA: TGCGCCAGCAGCCCGGCGGGCAGTGCTAATGAAAAACGGTTTTTT. It translates to CASSPAGSANEKRFF.

This chain connects TRBV5-6 to TRBJ1-5, with 8 nucleotides matching TRBD1. CDR3 length: 15 residues. Trimming at V came to 2 bases and at J to 4 bases, leaving 5 bases not matched to a gene. Germline V gene lookup returns CDR1 SGHDT and CDR2 YYEEEE. In DNA, the CDR3 is TGTGCCAGCAGCTTTGGTTGGACAGGGAATCAGCCCCAGCATTTT. Translation: CASSFGWTGNQPQHF.

This chain connects TRBV11-2 to TRBJ1-2; D is unclear. The CDR3 has 16 residues. Germline-derived CDR1 and CDR2 are SGHAT and FQNNGV. Trimming cost V 5 bases and J 4 bases, with 20 bases left between them. CDR3 nucleotide sequence: TGTGCCAGCAGCGAGGGATCTAACAACTTTCCCTATGGCTACACCTTC. It translates to CASSEGSNNFPYGYTF.

V gene TRBV28 combines with J gene TRBJ1-4; maybe TRBD1 (5 bases). CDR3 length equals 14 residues. V lost 7 bases and J 11 bases, leaving 20 bases between the germline ends. Looked up from germline, CDR1 is MDHEN and CDR2 is SYDVKM. For the CDR3, the DNA is TGTGCCAGCACCCCGGGGCTGCCTGTTGAGAAACTGTTTTTT. Translated: CASTPGLPVEKLFF. The whole variable domain, filled in from reference TRBV28 and TRBJ1-4, reads DVKVTQSSRYLVKRTGEKVFLECVQDMDHENMFWYRQDPGLGLRLIYFSYDVKMKEKGDIPEGYSVSREKKERFSLILESASTNQTSMYLCASTPGLPVEKLFFGSGTQLSVL.

The V call is TRBV4-1, the J call TRBJ1-3, with a possible D match to TRBD1 (6 bases). This CDR3 is built from 16 residues. V shed 3 bases and J shed 0 bases, with 12 bases lying between them. In germline, CDR1 is MGHRA, CDR2 YSYEKL. The CDR3 DNA reads as TGCGCCAGCAGCCAGAGGACAGTCAACTCTGGAAACACCATATATTTT. Its translation: CASSQRTVNSGNTIYF.

The chain joins TRBV5-6 to TRBJ2-5, with 15 bases identical to TRBD2. With V trimmed by 3 bases and J by 5 bases, 8 bases remained unmatched. CDR3 length: 17 amino acids. The V gene's germline CDR1 is SGHDT and CDR2 YYEEEE. CDR3 coding DNA: TGTGCCAGCAGCTCGCGGACTAGCGGGGGGGCACGGGAGACCCAGTACTTC. This encodes CASSSRTSGGARETQYF.

J is TRBJ2-2 and V is TRBV11-2; D is unresolved. The V end was cut by 0 bases, the J end by 6 bases, with 11 bases between. This CDR3 contains 15 residues. CDR1 is SGHAT and CDR2 is FQNNGV in the germline V gene. The CDR3 region is CASSLDALVPGELFF. CDR3 coding DNA: TGTGCCAGCAGCTTAGATGCACTGGTACCCGGGGAGCTGTTTTTT.

This clone was recorded only once. V is TRBV6-6 and J is TRBJ2-1; 14 nucleotides agree with TRBD2. Germline loops: CDR1 MNHNY, CDR2 SVGAGI (reference sequence). V dropped 2 bases and J dropped 8; count of bases not matched to a gene: 2. The CDR3 totals 15 residues. The CDR3 spells CASSYRGLAGDEQFF. CDR3 sequence (DNA): TGTGCCAGCAGTTACCGGGGACTAGCGGGGGATGAGCAGTTCTTC.

The chain employs TRBV7-9 and TRBJ2-1, with 8 bases that match TRBD2. The CDR3 extends over 14 amino acids. The trim removed 5 bases at V and 2 bases at J, leaving 2 bases unmatched. Germline V CDR1 and CDR2: SEHNR, FQNEAQ (reference sequence). The CDR3, as DNA: TGTGCCAGCAGCAAGACTAGCGCCTACAATGAGCAGTTCTTC. This sequence encodes CASSKTSAYNEQFF.

This chain joins TRBV7-6 and TRBJ1-1, with TRBD1 matching over 9 bases. The germline gives CDR1 SGHVS, CDR2 FNYEAQ. The CDR3 runs to 15 residues. V gave up 0 bases and J gave up 7 bases; unmatched junction bases: 6. The CDR3 nucleotides read TGTGCCAGCAGCTTAGCGATACAGGGGGCGGTTGAAGCTTTCTTT. Translated, it gives CASSLAIQGAVEAFF.

This chain connects TRBV19 to TRBJ2-2; no clear D. Per the germline V gene, CDR1 is LNHDA and CDR2 is SQIVND (reference sequence). V lost 5 bases and J lost 3, with 13 bases in between. The CDR3 consists of 15 residues. CDR3 coding DNA: TGTGCCAGTAGTCCAAGGACGAAGGACACCGGGGAGCTGTTTTTT. This gives the protein CASSPRTKDTGELFF.

The V call is TRBV18, the J call TRBJ2-4; D might be TRBD1 (7 bases). V shed 3 bases and J shed 1 base, with 22 bases lying between them. There are 19 residues in the CDR3. CDR1 and CDR2 (germline): KGHSH, LQKENI. CDR3 sequence (DNA): TGTGCCAGCTCACCGCCCGGAGGAGGGGGCGCTTCTGCCAAAAACATTCAGTACTTC. Residues: CASSPPGGGGASAKNIQYF.